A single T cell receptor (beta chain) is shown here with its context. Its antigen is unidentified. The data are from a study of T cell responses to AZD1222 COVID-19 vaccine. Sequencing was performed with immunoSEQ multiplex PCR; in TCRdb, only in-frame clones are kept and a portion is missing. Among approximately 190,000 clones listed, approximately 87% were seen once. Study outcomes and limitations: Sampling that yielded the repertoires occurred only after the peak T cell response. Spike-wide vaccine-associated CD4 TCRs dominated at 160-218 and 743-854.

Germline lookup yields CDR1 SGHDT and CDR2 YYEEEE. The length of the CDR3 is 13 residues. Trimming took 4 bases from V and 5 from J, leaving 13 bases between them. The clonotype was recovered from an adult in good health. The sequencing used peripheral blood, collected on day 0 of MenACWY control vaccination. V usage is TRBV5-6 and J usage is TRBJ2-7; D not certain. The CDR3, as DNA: TGTGCCAGCAGCCCGTCCTCCGTCCACGAGCAGTACTTC. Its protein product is CASSPSSVHEQYF.